This T cell receptor beta chain was documented in a study of control samples from healthy donors and cancer patients. Assay used: immunoSEQ multiplex PCR; TCRdb lists only in-frame clones, some missing. The sample lists 74,000 or so clones, 89% occurring once. This clone was seen only once. The CDR3 has 13 amino acids. V trimming: 4 bases; J trimming: 5 bases; junction bases outside the gene matches: 3. V usage is TRBV12-3 or TRBV12-4 and J usage is TRBJ2-5; 8 nucleotides match TRBD1. The clonotype was recovered from a middle-aged man in good health. What was sequenced was blood. The CDR3 coding sequence is TGTGCCAGCAGTTCCCGGGACAGGGAGACCCAGTACTTC. It specifies CASSSRDRETQYF.